This entry describes one T cell receptor (beta chain). As originally analysed: Amplifying reference gene primers gave estimates of nucleated cell counts. The assay was immunoSEQ multiplex PCR, and TCRdb's table has in-frame clones only and misses some. The DNA gave D and trimming, while V, J and clone size come from that table. The table includes roughly 200,000 clones, about 90% detected once. These data come from a study of blood T cell repertoires in COVID-19. Study in general: Sites in the United States, Italy and Spain provided acute and convalescent COVID-19 samples. T cells, B-cell-depleted T cells, or PBMCs provided the cDNA or gDNA that served as material.

The CDR3 covers 14 residues. Trimming took off 3 bases at V and 2 bases at J, with 8 bases between the two ends. CDR1 and CDR2 (germline): MDHEN, SYDVKM. The sequence came from a man in his forties or fifties with acute or convalescent COVID-19. The chain carries TRBV28 and TRBJ1-3; D is ambiguous. Source material: peripheral blood. The CDR3 loop reads CASSFGGPGNTIYF. CDR3 bases: TGTGCCAGCAGTTTTGGAGGGCCTGGAAACACCATATATTTT.